This T cell receptor beta chain was sequenced in a study of T cell responses to AZD1222 COVID-19 vaccine. The CDR3 is 14 amino acids. The germline V gene encodes CDR1 SGHKS and CDR2 YYEKEE (reference sequence). With 4 bases clipped from V and 4 bases from J, the junction kept 3 bases outside the gene matches. Comment on this clone: Its antigen is not known.

Assay used: immunoSEQ multiplex PCR; TCRdb lists only in-frame clones, some missing. Of about 170,000 clones listed, less than 90% are singletons. Study-wide results and limits: Seropositive status at baseline applied to only five or six AZD1222 recipients.

The specimen was peripheral blood, collected on day 0 of AZD1222 vaccination. The V gene is TRBV5-5, the J gene TRBJ1-5; TRBD1 aligns across 9 bases. This clonotype was sampled from an adult in good health. This chain's CDR3 is CASSRGTGNQPQHF. The DNA of the CDR3 is TGTGCCAGCAGCCGAGGGACAGGGAATCAGCCCCAGCATTTT.